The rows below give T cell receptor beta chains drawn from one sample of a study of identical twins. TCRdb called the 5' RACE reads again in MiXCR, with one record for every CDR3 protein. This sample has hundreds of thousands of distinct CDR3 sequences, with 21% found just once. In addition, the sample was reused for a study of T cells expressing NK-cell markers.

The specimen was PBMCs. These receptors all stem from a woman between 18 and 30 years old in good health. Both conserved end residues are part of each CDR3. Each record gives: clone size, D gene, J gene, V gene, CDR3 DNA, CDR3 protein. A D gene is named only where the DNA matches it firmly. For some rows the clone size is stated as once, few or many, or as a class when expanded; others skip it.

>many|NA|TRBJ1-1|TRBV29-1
TGCAGCGTTGTCACACCCTCAAAGCCTGAAGCTTTCTTT
CSVVTPSKPEAFF
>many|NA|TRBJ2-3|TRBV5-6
TGTGCCAGCAGCCACGTGGGCGGATTCGATACGCAGTATTTT
CASSHVGGFDTQYF
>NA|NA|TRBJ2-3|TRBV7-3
TGTGCCAGCAGCCATGTGGGGGCGAGAACAGATACGCAGTATTTT
CASSHVGARTDTQYF
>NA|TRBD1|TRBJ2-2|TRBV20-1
TGCAGTGCTATTACCCGTTCGACAGGGCACACCGGGGAGCTGTTTTTT
CSAITRSTGHTGELFF
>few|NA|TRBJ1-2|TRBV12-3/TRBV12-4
TGTGCCAGCAGTTTAGACGTTTGGGGCTACACCTTC
CASSLDVWGYTF
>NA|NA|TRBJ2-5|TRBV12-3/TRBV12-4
TGTGCCAGCAGTCTCCGACAGGGAGGGACCCAGTACTTC
CASSLRQGGTQYF
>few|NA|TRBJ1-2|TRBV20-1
TGCAGTGGGGCAGAAGGCGCTAACTATGGCTACACCTTC
CSGAEGANYGYTF
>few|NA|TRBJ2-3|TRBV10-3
TGTGCCATCACGCAACAGGGTTCTTCAGATACGCAGTATTTT
CAITQQGSSDTQYF
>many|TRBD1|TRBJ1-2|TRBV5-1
TGCGCCAGCAGAACCGGGACAGGGGGCTATGGCTACACCTTC
CASRTGTGGYGYTF
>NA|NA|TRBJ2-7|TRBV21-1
TGTGCCAGCAGCAAAGCGGAACTGAGTGGCTTATGGTACGAGCAGTACTTC
CASSKAELSGLWYEQYF
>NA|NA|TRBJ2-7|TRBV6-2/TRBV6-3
TGTGCCAGCAGTTACCCTATGTCGACCTTCACCTACGAGCAGTACTTC
CASSYPMSTFTYEQYF
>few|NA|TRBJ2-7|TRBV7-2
TGTGCCAGCAGCCAAAACAGGGCGTACGAGCAGTACTTC
CASSQNRAYEQYF
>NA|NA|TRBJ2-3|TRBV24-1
TGTGCCACCAGTGTCCAGGGAACAGATACGCAGTATTTT
CATSVQGTDTQYF
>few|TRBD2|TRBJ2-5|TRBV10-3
TGTGCCATCGCCCCAGCGGGGGGGTCCCAAGAGACCCAGTACTTC
CAIAPAGGSQETQYF
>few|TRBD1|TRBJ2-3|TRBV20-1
TGCAGTGCTAGAGATTTAACAGGGGCCTCAGATACGCAGTATTTT
CSARDLTGASDTQYF
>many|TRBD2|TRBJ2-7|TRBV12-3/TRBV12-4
TGTGCCAGCAGTTTAGCTCCGGGACTAGCGGTCGGGGAGCAGTACTTC
CASSLAPGLAVGEQYF
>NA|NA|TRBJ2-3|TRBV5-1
TGCGCCAGCAGCCAGAACACAGGGAGGACAGATACGCAGTATTTT
CASSQNTGRTDTQYF
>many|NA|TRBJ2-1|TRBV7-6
TGTGCCAGCAGCCTAGGGTCAACGGGCTACAATGAGCAGTTCTTC
CASSLGSTGYNEQFF
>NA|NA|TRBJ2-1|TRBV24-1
TGTGCCACCTCCAAGGGGGCCTACAATGAGCAGTTCTTC
CATSKGAYNEQFF
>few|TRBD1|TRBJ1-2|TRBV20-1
TGCAGTGCTAGGGGGACAGGGGATGGCTACACCTTC
CSARGTGDGYTF
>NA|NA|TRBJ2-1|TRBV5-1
TGCGCCAGCGGCCCCATTGGGGGTAGCTACAATGAGCAGTTCTTC
CASGPIGGSYNEQFF